A single sample gave rise to the 20 T cell receptor beta chains below, sequenced in a study of OX40 agonist ivuxolimab in advanced cancers. The library came from the immunoSEQ multiplex PCR assay. Imported from immuneACCESS, the table was reduced by TCRdb to in-frame sequences with V and J called. These copies leave out some clones; in studies compared against another copy, an unresolved V gene accounts for under half, and the cause of the remainder is not known. The sample table records 55,000 to 75,000 clones; 85% of these occur just once. Clones ranked in the top ten supply roughly 4% of the sample. Sequencing was performed on CD4+ or CD8+ T cells sorted from blood, taken in a trial of the OX40 agonist ivuxolimab. The source of these receptors is an adult with an advanced solid tumor such as melanoma, head and neck, liver or kidney cancer.

The chain has TRBV19 and TRBJ1-1; tentative D call: TRBD1 (5 bases). V was pared by 1 base and J by 10 bases, with 13 bases between. The CDR3 extends over 13 amino acids. From germline, CDR1 is LNHDA and CDR2 SQIVND (reference sequence). This CDR3 is CASSIARGSRAFF. The CDR3 DNA reads TGTGCCAGTAGTATAGCAAGGGGCTCGCGAGCTTTCTTT.

This clone was observed once. The chain links TRBV28 to TRBJ1-1, with D possibly matching TRBD1 (5 bases). The CDR3 loop spans 14 amino acids. CDR1 is MDHEN, CDR2 SYDVKM, per germline. The germline V and J ends were trimmed by 5 bases and 5 bases, with 15 bases remaining between them. DNA for the CDR3: TGTGCCAGCAGTATCGGTGGAAGGGGAACTGAAGCTTTCTTT. Translating gives CASSIGGRGTEAFF.

In DNA, the CDR3 is TGTGCCAGCAGCTTGGGCTACGAGCAGTACTTC. Translation: CASSLGYEQYF. J is TRBJ2-7 and V is TRBV5-4; D unclear. The V end lost 0 bases, the J end lost 3 bases, and 1 base lay between the germline ends. Germline CDR1 is SGHNT and CDR2 is YYREEE (reference sequence). The CDR3 has 11 amino acids.

The chain links TRBV19 to TRBJ1-2; D not certain. The CDR3 sequence is 13 residues long. Trimming left V 6 bases short and J 6 bases short, with 14 bases between. Germline CDR1 is LNHDA and CDR2 is SQIVND (reference sequence). The CDR3 is CASSPRRNDGYTF. The CDR3 region has the DNA TGTGCCAGTAGCCCCCGGCGGAACGATGGCTACACCTTC.

The rearrangement links TRBV6-5 to TRBJ2-1; D gene unclear. This CDR3 spans 11 amino acids. V was shortened by 4 bases and J by 10 bases, with 8 bases between the two germline ends. Looked up from germline, CDR1 is MNHEY and CDR2 is SVGAGI. Here the CDR3 reads CASSSNREQFF. CDR3 nucleotides: TGTGCCAGCAGTTCCAATAGGGAGCAGTTCTTC.

The J gene is TRBJ2-2, the V gene TRBV6-4; 11 positions match TRBD2. The CDR3 covers 17 residues. Germline trimming cut 3 bases from V and 2 bases from J; bases unmatched to any gene: 5. Looked up from germline, CDR1 is MRHNA and CDR2 is SNTAGT. This CDR3 is CASSELAGGPNTGELFF. CDR3 sequence (DNA): TGTGCCAGCAGTGAGCTAGCGGGGGGCCCCAACACCGGGGAGCTGTTTTTT.

The chain links TRBV6-5 to TRBJ1-1; D uncertain. V was shortened by 5 bases and J by 1 base, with 14 bases between the two germline ends. Germline loops: CDR1 MNHEY, CDR2 SVGAGI. This CDR3 contains 15 residues. Here the CDR3 reads CASSTVGLGNTEAFF. CDR3 sequence (DNA): TGTGCCAGCAGTACAGTTGGACTGGGGAACACTGAAGCTTTCTTT.

The V gene is TRBV11-2, the J gene TRBJ2-1, with a possible D match to TRBD1 (6 bases). Trimming removed 3 bases from V and 1 base from J, with 10 bases in between. This CDR3 region has 15 residues. Germline lookup yields CDR1 SGHAT and CDR2 FQNNGV. The CDR3 protein is CASSLTGRSYNEQFF. The DNA of the CDR3 is TGTGCCAGCAGCTTGACAGGTAGATCCTACAATGAGCAGTTCTTC.

This chain links TRBV4-3 with TRBJ2-7, with a possible D match to TRBD1 (5 bases). The CDR3 has 15 amino acids. Trimming removed 2 bases from V and 4 bases from J, with 15 bases in between. CDR1 and CDR2 from the germline V gene are LGHNA and YSLEER. CDR3 DNA sequence: TGCGCCAGCAGCCAATTGGCCAGGGTAGGGTACGAGCAGTACTTC. Its protein is CASSQLARVGYEQYF.

The chain carries TRBV2 and TRBJ2-5; 7 bases match TRBD1. The CDR3 contains 13 residues. V lost 5 bases, J lost 5 bases, and 5 bases stayed unmatched. Germline CDR1 SNHLY, CDR2 FYNNEI. The CDR3 loop reads CASSFDRVETQYF. CDR3 coding DNA: TGTGCCAGCAGTTTCGACAGGGTGGAGACCCAGTACTTC. Together with reference TRBV2 and TRBJ2-5, the CDR3 gives the full variable domain: EPEVTQTPSHQVTQMGQEVILRCVPISNHLYFYWYRQILGQKVEFLVSFYNNEISEKSEIFDDQFSVERPDGSNFTLKIRSTKLEDSAMYFCASSFDRVETQYFGPGTRLLVL.

The chain links TRBV18 to TRBJ2-1, with D perhaps being TRBD1 or TRBD2 (5 bases each). The V gene's germline CDR1 is KGHSH and CDR2 LQKENI. CDR3 length: 13 amino acids. V shed 0 bases and J shed 13 bases, with 13 bases lying between them. Here the CDR3 reads CASSPPGVARQFF. CDR3 coding DNA: TGTGCCAGCTCACCACCGGGGGTGGCCCGACAGTTCTTC.

The chain links TRBV19 to TRBJ2-5; a possible D gene is TRBD2 (6 bases). The CDR3 is 16 residues long. Germline CDR1 is LNHDA and CDR2 is SQIVND (reference sequence). V lost 5 bases to trimming and J lost 5 bases, with 21 bases between them. Here the CDR3 DNA reads TGTGCCAGTAGTGCATCCCCCTGGGGAGGCCGGGAGACCCAGTACTTC. Encoded protein: CASSASPWGGRETQYF.

This clone was recorded once. The V gene is TRBV7-9, the J gene TRBJ1-5; 7 bases are shared with TRBD1. The CDR3 is made up of 14 amino acids. The V segment lost 4 bases and the J segment 5 bases; nucleotides outside the gene matches: 5. From germline, CDR1 is SEHNR and CDR2 FQNEAQ (reference sequence). CDR3 sequence (DNA): TGTGCCAGCAGCTATACAGGGGAGCATCAGCCCCAGCATTTT. It translates to CASSYTGEHQPQHF.

V is TRBV9 and J is TRBJ2-1; perhaps TRBD1 as D (6 bases). The V gene's germline CDR1 is SGDLS and CDR2 YYNGEE. CDR3 length: 14 residues. Between the trimmed V and J ends, which lost 6 bases and 7 bases, there was a span of 17 bases. Here the CDR3 reads CASTQGQSRNEQFF. The CDR3 DNA reads TGTGCCAGCACCCAAGGACAGTCCCGGAATGAGCAGTTCTTC.

This clone was observed once. The J gene is TRBJ1-5, the V gene TRBV7-2; 8 nucleotides agree with TRBD1. The CDR3 is 17 amino acids. Looked up from germline, CDR1 is SGHTA and CDR2 is FQGNSA. V trimming: 7 bases; J trimming: 2 bases; junction bases outside the gene matches: 13. The CDR3 coding sequence is TGTGCCAGCATGGGTTTCCCATCGACAGGGGGCAATCAGCCCCAGCATTTT. Encoded protein: CASMGFPSTGGNQPQHF.

Worth noting for this clone: Distinct nucleotide sequences in the sample also encode this CDR3. The chain combines TRBV18 with TRBJ1-2, with a possible D match to TRBD1 (6 bases). Germline CDR1 reads KGHSH; CDR2 reads LQKENI. The CDR3 covers 13 residues. The V end lost 3 bases, the J end lost 1 base, and 6 bases lay between the germline ends. The CDR3 sequence is CASSPDSNYGYTF. CDR3 nucleotides: TGTGCCAGCTCACCGGACAGTAACTATGGCTACACCTTC.

The chain links TRBV10-3 to TRBJ2-7; 9 nucleotides align to TRBD2. V trimming: 4 bases; J trimming: 3 bases; junction bases outside the gene matches: 7. There are 15 residues in the CDR3. Germline assignment: CDR1 ENHRY and CDR2 SYGVKD. This chain's CDR3 is CAISVSLAGNYEQYF. The CDR3 DNA reads TGTGCCATCAGTGTTAGTCTAGCGGGAAACTACGAGCAGTACTTC.

The chain recombines TRBV6-5 with TRBJ2-3; no reliable D call. Germline CDR1 and CDR2: MNHEY and SVGAGI. The length of the CDR3 is 12 residues. Trimming took off 5 bases at V and 2 bases at J, with 5 bases between the two ends. The CDR3 loop reads CASSGDTDTQYF. CDR3 nucleotide sequence: TGTGCCAGCAGTGGGGACACAGATACGCAGTATTTT.

This chain links TRBV7-6 with TRBJ2-7; a possible D gene is TRBD2 (6 bases). CDR3 length: 15 residues. V lost 2 bases and J lost 1, with 12 bases in between. CDR1 and CDR2 from the germline V gene are SGHVS and FNYEAQ. The CDR3 is CASSLSAGRSYEQYF. The CDR3, as DNA: TGTGCCAGCAGCTTATCAGCAGGGAGGTCCTACGAGCAGTACTTC.

The chain has TRBV19 and TRBJ2-5; D uncertain. Germline-derived CDR1 and CDR2 are LNHDA and SQIVND (reference sequence). Trimming pared 3 bases from V and 5 bases from J, leaving 7 bases between. CDR3 length: 12 residues. CDR3 sequence: CASSIGLETQYF. The CDR3 nucleotides are TGTGCCAGTAGTATTGGGTTGGAGACCCAGTACTTC.